A selection of T cell receptor beta chains follows, all from one sample in a study of shared clonotypes between healthy human individuals. Sequencing was performed with immunoSEQ multiplex PCR; in TCRdb, only in-frame clones are kept and a portion is missing. Among hundreds of thousands of clones listed, 85% to 95% were seen once. The sequenced material came from naive CD8+ T cells sorted from blood. The receptors originated from a young woman in good health. Both conserved end residues are part of each CDR3. A D gene is named only where the DNA matches it firmly. The size entry is marked missing in some rows and otherwise reads once, few, many or a size class.

clone_size: .
v_call: TRBV19
d_call: TRBD2
j_call: TRBJ2-2
cdr3_nt: TGTGCCAGTAGGGGACTAGTTCTTTCCAGCAACACCGGGGAGCTGTTTTTT
cdr3_aa: CASRGLVLSSNTGELFF

clone_size: .
v_call: TRBV15
d_call: .
j_call: TRBJ1-3
cdr3_nt: TGTGCCACCAGCAGGGACCGGGGTCCAGGAAACACCATATATTTT
cdr3_aa: CATSRDRGPGNTIYF

clone_size: .
v_call: TRBV19
d_call: .
j_call: TRBJ2-7
cdr3_nt: TGTGCCAGTAGCAAGCTCGGGAACTCCTACGAGCAGTACTTC
cdr3_aa: CASSKLGNSYEQYF

clone_size: .
v_call: TRBV4-1
d_call: .
j_call: TRBJ1-1
cdr3_nt: TGCGCCAGCAGCCAATCGGGGGGCGGGGTGAACACTGAAGCTTTCTTT
cdr3_aa: CASSQSGGGVNTEAFF

clone_size: .
v_call: TRBV4-1
d_call: TRBD1
j_call: TRBJ1-2
cdr3_nt: TGCGCCAGCAGCCACTTCCCAGGGGGCGTGGAAGATGGCTACACCTTC
cdr3_aa: CASSHFPGGVEDGYTF

clone_size: .
v_call: TRBV28
d_call: .
j_call: TRBJ1-1
cdr3_nt: TGTGCCAGCAGTTTTTTCAGGGGTTCTGAAGCTTTCTTT
cdr3_aa: CASSFFRGSEAFF

clone_size: .
v_call: TRBV9
d_call: TRBD2
j_call: TRBJ2-7
cdr3_nt: TGTGCCAGCAGCGTAGGGACTAGCGGGATCGAGCAGTACTTC
cdr3_aa: CASSVGTSGIEQYF

clone_size: .
v_call: TRBV5-6
d_call: .
j_call: TRBJ1-1
cdr3_nt: TGTGCCAGCAGCCCGACAGCGAACACTGAAGCTTTCTTT
cdr3_aa: CASSPTANTEAFF

clone_size: .
v_call: TRBV28
d_call: .
j_call: TRBJ2-7
cdr3_nt: TGTGCCAGCAGTTTTGGTGTCCCCACTCGCTACGAGCAGTACTTC
cdr3_aa: CASSFGVPTRYEQYF

clone_size: .
v_call: TRBV11-2
d_call: .
j_call: TRBJ2-3
cdr3_nt: TGTGCCAGCAGCTTAGGGTGGTCCCTTAGCACAGATACGCAGTATTTT
cdr3_aa: CASSLGWSLSTDTQYF

clone_size: .
v_call: TRBV28
d_call: TRBD2
j_call: TRBJ2-3
cdr3_nt: TGTGCCAGCAGCCTCTACAATAGCGGGAGCACAGATACGCAGTATTTT
cdr3_aa: CASSLYNSGSTDTQYF

clone_size: .
v_call: TRBV5-1
d_call: TRBD2
j_call: TRBJ2-7
cdr3_nt: TGCGCCAGCAGCTTACAGCGGGAGTCATACGAGCAGTACTTC
cdr3_aa: CASSLQRESYEQYF

clone_size: .
v_call: TRBV5-1
d_call: .
j_call: TRBJ2-1
cdr3_nt: TGCGCCAGCAGCTTGGAAACAGGGAGGAATGAGCAGTTCTTC
cdr3_aa: CASSLETGRNEQFF

clone_size: .
v_call: TRBV19
d_call: TRBD2
j_call: TRBJ2-1
cdr3_nt: TGTGCCAGTAGTATTGGTCGGGAGGTGTACAATGAGCAGTTCTTC
cdr3_aa: CASSIGREVYNEQFF

clone_size: .
v_call: TRBV4-1
d_call: .
j_call: TRBJ2-5
cdr3_nt: TGCGCCAGCAGCTACTTGGCCCAAGAGACCCAGTACTTC
cdr3_aa: CASSYLAQETQYF

clone_size: .
v_call: TRBV2
d_call: TRBD1
j_call: TRBJ1-2
cdr3_nt: TGTGCCAGCACCGGGACGGACAGGTCAGAGGCTAACTATGGCTACACCTTC
cdr3_aa: CASTGTDRSEANYGYTF

clone_size: .
v_call: TRBV30
d_call: .
j_call: TRBJ2-2
cdr3_nt: TGTGCCTGGAGTCTTTCGGGGGACCCAGATACCGGGGAGCTGTTTTTT
cdr3_aa: CAWSLSGDPDTGELFF

clone_size: .
v_call: TRBV29-1
d_call: TRBD1
j_call: TRBJ2-7
cdr3_nt: TGCAGCGTGGACAGGGGGAGCTCCTACGAGCAGTACTTC
cdr3_aa: CSVDRGSSYEQYF

clone_size: .
v_call: TRBV4-1
d_call: .
j_call: TRBJ2-7
cdr3_nt: TGCGCCAGCAGCCAAGTCCTCAGGGACGAGCAGTACTTC
cdr3_aa: CASSQVLRDEQYF

clone_size: .
v_call: TRBV2
d_call: TRBD2
j_call: TRBJ2-1
cdr3_nt: TGTGCCAGCACTCCTAGCGGGAGTTGGGTAAATGAGCAGTTCTTC
cdr3_aa: CASTPSGSWVNEQFF

clone_size: .
v_call: TRBV6-5
d_call: TRBD1
j_call: TRBJ2-7
cdr3_nt: TGTGCCAGCAGTTACCATGCGGGACAGGCCTCCTACGAGCAGTACTTC
cdr3_aa: CASSYHAGQASYEQYF

clone_size: .
v_call: TRBV7-9
d_call: .
j_call: TRBJ1-1
cdr3_nt: TGTGCCAGCAGCCTGTGGACAGCAGGAGAAGCTTTCTTT
cdr3_aa: CASSLWTAGEAFF

clone_size: .
v_call: TRBV28
d_call: .
j_call: TRBJ1-2
cdr3_nt: TGTGCCAGCAGTTTCCCAGGGGCTAACTATGGCTACACCTTC
cdr3_aa: CASSFPGANYGYTF

clone_size: .
v_call: TRBV28
d_call: .
j_call: TRBJ2-7
cdr3_nt: TGTGCCAGCAGCATACCCAGTCAGGGGGGATCCTACGAGCAGTACTTC
cdr3_aa: CASSIPSQGGSYEQYF

clone_size: .
v_call: TRBV27
d_call: TRBD1
j_call: TRBJ2-7
cdr3_nt: TGTGCCAGCAGTCCCGGGACAGGGGACTACGAGCAGTACTTC
cdr3_aa: CASSPGTGDYEQYF

clone_size: .
v_call: TRBV2
d_call: .
j_call: TRBJ2-2
cdr3_nt: TGTGCCAGCAGTGAGAGGGCGAGGCTAGCGCCCACCGGGGAGCTGTTTTTT
cdr3_aa: CASSERARLAPTGELFF

clone_size: .
v_call: TRBV11-2
d_call: .
j_call: TRBJ2-5
cdr3_nt: TGTGCCAGCAGCTTAGTGTCAGGGGTAGGAGACGAGACCCAGTACTTC
cdr3_aa: CASSLVSGVGDETQYF

clone_size: .
v_call: TRBV13
d_call: TRBD1
j_call: TRBJ1-4
cdr3_nt: TGTGCCAGCAGCTTAGCGGAGGGGGCGAGTTATGAAAAACTGTTTTTT
cdr3_aa: CASSLAEGASYEKLFF

clone_size: .
v_call: TRBV28
d_call: .
j_call: TRBJ2-7
cdr3_nt: TGTGCCAGCAGTCCCCATCCGTCGGGACCCGAATCCCCTACCTACGAGCAGTACTTC
cdr3_aa: CASSPHPSGPESPTYEQYF

clone_size: .
v_call: TRBV15
d_call: TRBD2
j_call: TRBJ2-1
cdr3_nt: TGTGCCACCAGCTCAAGCGGGAGCCCATACAATGAGCAGTTCTTC
cdr3_aa: CATSSSGSPYNEQFF

clone_size: .
v_call: TRBV5-6
d_call: .
j_call: TRBJ2-3
cdr3_nt: TGTGCCAGCAGCTTGGTTGATACGCAGTATTTT
cdr3_aa: CASSLVDTQYF

clone_size: .
v_call: TRBV2
d_call: .
j_call: TRBJ1-2
cdr3_nt: TGTGCCAGCAGTGTTGGGGGAGAAGACTATGGCTACACCTTC
cdr3_aa: CASSVGGEDYGYTF

clone_size: once
v_call: TRBV6-1
d_call: .
j_call: TRBJ1-5
cdr3_nt: TGTGCCAGCAAGTTGGGCGAGATTAGCAATCAGCCCCAGCATTTT
cdr3_aa: CASKLGEISNQPQHF

clone_size: .
v_call: TRBV5-8
d_call: .
j_call: TRBJ2-7
cdr3_nt: TGTGCCAGCTACGAGCAGTACTTC
cdr3_aa: CASYEQYF

clone_size: .
v_call: TRBV6-1
d_call: .
j_call: TRBJ1-5
cdr3_nt: TGTGCCAGCAGAGTGTTGGGGGCTGGCAATCAGCCCCAGCATTTT
cdr3_aa: CASRVLGAGNQPQHF

clone_size: once
v_call: TRBV13
d_call: .
j_call: TRBJ2-7
cdr3_nt: TGTGCCAGCAGCACCCAGGCCTACGAGCAGTACTTC
cdr3_aa: CASSTQAYEQYF

clone_size: .
v_call: TRBV2
d_call: .
j_call: TRBJ2-1
cdr3_nt: TGTGCCAGCAGGGGGGAAGCGAGCGGGCCCAACAATGAGCAGTTCTTC
cdr3_aa: CASRGEASGPNNEQFF

clone_size: once
v_call: TRBV18
d_call: TRBD2
j_call: TRBJ2-7
cdr3_nt: TGTGCCAGCTCACCGATCGGGGGGGAATTGGCCTACGAGCAGTACTTC
cdr3_aa: CASSPIGGELAYEQYF

clone_size: .
v_call: TRBV27
d_call: .
j_call: TRBJ1-2
cdr3_nt: TGTGCCAGCAGTTCCGTGGGGGCCGGGGGAGGCTACACCTTC
cdr3_aa: CASSSVGAGGGYTF

clone_size: .
v_call: TRBV7-8
d_call: .
j_call: TRBJ2-5
cdr3_nt: TGTGCCAGCAGCTTAGCGCTCGTGGGAGGAGAGACCCAGTACTTC
cdr3_aa: CASSLALVGGETQYF

clone_size: .
v_call: TRBV4-1
d_call: .
j_call: TRBJ2-5
cdr3_nt: TGCGCCAGCAGCCCGGGTCCTGAGACCCAGTACTTC
cdr3_aa: CASSPGPETQYF

clone_size: .
v_call: TRBV10-3
d_call: TRBD1
j_call: TRBJ2-7
cdr3_nt: TGTGCCATCCGCGGGACAGGATCTAACGACGAGCAGTACTTC
cdr3_aa: CAIRGTGSNDEQYF

clone_size: once
v_call: TRBV7-8
d_call: .
j_call: TRBJ2-5
cdr3_nt: TGTGCCAGCAGCTTATCCCTCAAGACCCAGTACTTC
cdr3_aa: CASSLSLKTQYF

clone_size: .
v_call: TRBV19
d_call: .
j_call: TRBJ2-3
cdr3_nt: TGTGCCAGTAGTATCGACGGGGAAACAGATACGCAGTATTTT
cdr3_aa: CASSIDGETDTQYF

clone_size: .
v_call: TRBV11-2
d_call: .
j_call: TRBJ2-5
cdr3_nt: TGTGCCAGCAGCCCCACGTTGTTCCAAGAGACCCAGTACTTC
cdr3_aa: CASSPTLFQETQYF

clone_size: .
v_call: TRBV6-6
d_call: .
j_call: TRBJ1-5
cdr3_nt: TGTGCCAGTACCGGGGCCCCCTGGAATCAGCCCCAGCATTTT
cdr3_aa: CASTGAPWNQPQHF

clone_size: once
v_call: TRBV14
d_call: .
j_call: TRBJ1-5
cdr3_nt: TGTGCCAGCAGCCAAGATCTGGCGGACCATAGCAATCAGCCCCAGCATTTT
cdr3_aa: CASSQDLADHSNQPQHF

clone_size: few
v_call: TRBV28
d_call: TRBD1
j_call: TRBJ2-3
cdr3_nt: TGTGCCAGCAGTGAGACAGGGACACTCACGACAGATACGCAGTATTTT
cdr3_aa: CASSETGTLTTDTQYF

clone_size: .
v_call: TRBV21-1
d_call: .
j_call: TRBJ2-5
cdr3_nt: TGTGCCACAAGGGACAGGAGGCAAGGGACCCAGTACTTC
cdr3_aa: CATRDRRQGTQYF